The clone carrying this T cell receptor (beta chain) was recorded only once. V was trimmed by 10 bases and J by 8 bases, leaving 17 bases between them. The germline V gene has CDR1 LNHDA and CDR2 SQIVND (reference sequence). This CDR3 has 13 amino acids. Assay: immunoSEQ multiplex PCR; the TCRdb copy retains only in-frame clones and omits some. The sample shows hundreds of thousands of clones, 89% of them seen only once. The data were taken from a study of blood T cell repertoires in COVID-19. About the study: Sources were T cells, B-cell-depleted T cells, or PBMCs; the material itself was cDNA or gDNA.

The sequenced material came from PBMCs or T cells enriched from blood (not recorded which). The chain carries TRBV19 and TRBJ1-4, with D possibly matching TRBD1 (5 bases). The receptor's source is a woman aged 40-49 years who had recovered from COVID-19. This chain's CDR3 is CATQRGKQEKLFF. The CDR3 DNA is TGTGCCACCCAACGGGGGAAGCAGGAAAAACTGTTTTTT.